Listed below are T cell receptor beta chains from one sample, sequenced in a study of Graves' ophthalmopathy and Graves' hyperthyroidism. TCRdb called the multiplex PCR reads again in MiXCR, with one record for every CDR3 protein. The sample holds around 170,000 distinct CDR3 sequences; approximately 38% are singletons and the top ten take around 5.8%. Sequenced: peripheral blood. All receptors come from a woman aged 40 to 55 with Graves' ophthalmopathy. The CDR3 runs from the conserved cysteine through the conserved F or W. D genes are given only for firm matches. Clone size is stated in some rows and not others, as once, few, many or a class when expanded.

size	D	V	J	DNA	CDR3
.	TRBD2	TRBV7-2	TRBJ2-5	TGTGCCAGCAGCTTGTGGGAGGGCCAAGAGACCCAGTACTTC	CASSLWEGQETQYF
many	.	TRBV7-9	TRBJ1-1	TGTGCCAGCAGCTTCAGGGGAGGGAACACTGAAGCTTTCTTT	CASSFRGGNTEAFF
.	.	TRBV18	TRBJ1-6	TGTGCCAGCTCACCATCTTTTTCGTCCTACTCCTATAATTCACCCCTCCACTTT	CASSPSFSSYSYNSPLHF
.	TRBD1	TRBV6-2/TRBV6-3	TRBJ1-5	TGTGCCTGCAGTCGTACCGGGACAGGGACCCGTGGGAATCAGCCCCAGCATTTT	CACSRTGTGTRGNQPQHF
many	TRBD1	TRBV7-2	TRBJ2-7	TGTGCCAGCAGCCCCGGACAGGGGCGGGAGCAGTACTTC	CASSPGQGREQYF
many	.	TRBV5-1	TRBJ2-7	TGCGCCAGCAGCTTGGCCGATGACGCACCCTACGAGCAGTACTTC	CASSLADDAPYEQYF
.	TRBD1	TRBV11-2	TRBJ1-2	TGTGCCAGCAGCTTAGGATCTCCGGGGACAGGCCTCAGGGACACCTTC	CASSLGSPGTGLRDTF
many	.	TRBV7-2	TRBJ2-7	TGTGCCAGCAGCTTAGTTATCCCCGGCTACGAGCAGTACTTC	CASSLVIPGYEQYF
many	TRBD1	TRBV7-9	TRBJ1-2	TGTGCCAGCAGCGGACAGGGGTTTAACTATGGCTACACCTTC	CASSGQGFNYGYTF
many	TRBD1	TRBV6-2/TRBV6-3	TRBJ2-7	TGTGCCAGCAGCTATACCCGGACAGGCTACGAGCAGTACTTC	CASSYTRTGYEQYF
.	.	TRBV19	TRBJ1-5	TGTGCCAGTAGAAACCCAGGGCAGGGTAGCAATCAGCCCCAGCATTTT	CASRNPGQGSNQPQHF
many	TRBD2	TRBV6-2/TRBV6-3	TRBJ2-7	TGTGCCAGCTATGACTTGACTAGCGGGGGAAGGGAGCAGTACTTC	CASYDLTSGGREQYF
many	.	TRBV7-3	TRBJ2-5	TGTGCCAGCAGCTGGGGGCCCGAAGAGACCCAGTACTTC	CASSWGPEETQYF
many	TRBD2	TRBV20-1	TRBJ2-5	TGCAGTGTCCGGGCGGGGGGGCAAGAGACCCAGTACTTC	CSVRAGGQETQYF
many	.	TRBV28	TRBJ2-7	TGTGCCAGCAGTTCCCCGGTGAGGGCCGCCTCCTACGAGCAGTACTTC	CASSSPVRAASYEQYF
.	.	TRBV6-5	TRBJ1-1	TGTGCCAGCAGTTACGGTAGTCGTACTGAAGCTTTCTTT	CASSYGSRTEAFF
many	TRBD1	TRBV6-2/TRBV6-3	TRBJ1-2	TGTGCCAGCAGTTACCGGACAGGTTATGGCTACACCTTC	CASSYRTGYGYTF
many	.	TRBV6-5	TRBJ2-3	TGTGCCAGCAGGTTCTACCTAACAGATACGCAGTATTTT	CASRFYLTDTQYF
.	.	TRBV6-2/TRBV6-3	TRBJ1-5	TGTGCCAGCAGCGGAGGGGACGGATACAATCAGCCCCAGCATTTT	CASSGGDGYNQPQHF
.	.	TRBV20-1	TRBJ2-7	TGCAGTGCTAGAGCCCCGCGCCTAGAGGTCGAGCAGTACTTC	CSARAPRLEVEQYF
many	TRBD1	TRBV7-2	TRBJ2-7	TGTGCCAGCAGCGAAAGTAGACAGGGAAATTCCTACGAGCAGTACTTC	CASSESRQGNSYEQYF
many	TRBD1	TRBV28	TRBJ2-7	TGTGCCACCGGCAACGACCGGGACAGGGGGTACGAGCAGTACTTC	CATGNDRDRGYEQYF
.	TRBD2	TRBV11-2	TRBJ2-2	TGTGCCAGCAGCGACCGCTCGGGGGGTGATATCGGGGAGCTGTTTTTT	CASSDRSGGDIGELFF
.	TRBD1	TRBV10-3	TRBJ2-7	TGTGCCATCAGTAGAGACAGGGATAACAACGAGCAGTACTTC	CAISRDRDNNEQYF
.	.	TRBV12-3/TRBV12-4	TRBJ1-2	TGTGCCAGTAGGGGAGAGCATGGCTACACCTTC	CASRGEHGYTF
many	.	TRBV6-5	TRBJ1-1	TGTGCCAGCAGTTACTCAGGACAGCGAAACACTGAAGCTTTCTTT	CASSYSGQRNTEAFF
many	TRBD2	TRBV6-5	TRBJ2-7	TGTGCCAGCAGTTACGCGACTAGCGGGATCGGCGAGCAGTACTTC	CASSYATSGIGEQYF
many	.	TRBV24-1	TRBJ2-7	TGTGCCACCAGTGGACTGACCGGGGACGAGCAGTACTTC	CATSGLTGDEQYF
many	TRBD2	TRBV20-1	TRBJ2-5	TGCAGTGCTAGCCGACTAGCGGGGTGGGAAGAGACCCAGTACTTC	CSASRLAGWEETQYF
many	.	TRBV20-1	TRBJ1-5	TGCAGTGGACACACAGGTTACAGCAATCAGCCCCAGCATTTT	CSGHTGYSNQPQHF
many	TRBD1	TRBV10-3	TRBJ2-5	TGTGCCATCAGTGTGGACAGGGACCAAGAGACCCAGTACTTC	CAISVDRDQETQYF
many	TRBD1	TRBV12-3/TRBV12-4	TRBJ1-2	TGTGCCAGCAGTTTAGCGCGGGGTTCCAGGGGGCTTCATGGCTACACCTTC	CASSLARGSRGLHGYTF
many	.	TRBV29-1	TRBJ2-3	TGCAGCGTTGCGTCCGATACGCAGTATTTT	CSVASDTQYF
many	.	TRBV6-5	TRBJ2-7	TGTGCCAGCAGGCAAGGGCAAATAACCTACGAGCAGTACTTC	CASRQGQITYEQYF
many	.	TRBV6-2/TRBV6-3	TRBJ1-1	TGTGCCAGCATTACTTCCGAATTGGGAATGAACACTGAAGCTTTCTTT	CASITSELGMNTEAFF
.	.	TRBV12-3/TRBV12-4	TRBJ2-7	TGTGCCAGCAGCTCCGGGACCCCGGCCCGCTACGAGCAGTACTTC	CASSSGTPARYEQYF
many	.	TRBV6-5	TRBJ2-1	TGTGCCAGCAGTTACTCTAGTGGGGATTACAATGAGCAGTTCTTC	CASSYSSGDYNEQFF
many	.	TRBV5-1	TRBJ1-2	TGCGCCAGCAGCTTGGAGATAGGGCCGAGAGGCTACACCTTC	CASSLEIGPRGYTF
few	.	TRBV9	TRBJ1-1	TGTGCCAGCAGCGAGGACGGGGGCGGTGAAGCTTTCTTT	CASSEDGGGEAFF
.	TRBD2	TRBV11-2	TRBJ2-2	TGTGCCAGCAGCTCCCGGACTAGCGTAAACACCGGGGAGCTGTTTTTT	CASSSRTSVNTGELFF
.	.	TRBV29-1	TRBJ1-1	TGCAGCGTTGAAGATTTGGAGAACACTGAAGCTTTCTTT	CSVEDLENTEAFF
.	TRBD1	TRBV12-3/TRBV12-4	TRBJ1-1	TGTGCCAGCAGTTTCGCCCGGGGACAGGGGGACACTGAAGCTTTCTTT	CASSFARGQGDTEAFF
few	.	TRBV12-5	TRBJ2-7	TGTGCTAGTGGTTTGGTAAGGTACGAGCAGTACTTC	CASGLVRYEQYF
many	.	TRBV6-1	TRBJ2-2	TGTGCCAGCACCCCCGACGGGCCCGGGACCGGGGAGCTGTTTTTT	CASTPDGPGTGELFF
.	.	TRBV6-1	TRBJ1-1	TGTGCCAGCAGTGAATTGGATGAAGCTTTCTTT	CASSELDEAFF
many	TRBD1	TRBV15	TRBJ1-6	TGTGCCACCAGCAGAGATCTCGGGACAGTTAATTCACCCCTCCACTTT	CATSRDLGTVNSPLHF
many	.	TRBV6-1	TRBJ2-5	TGTGCCAGCAGTTATTCGGAGACCCAGTACTTC	CASSYSETQYF
.	TRBD1	TRBV6-1	TRBJ1-5	TGTGCCAGCAGCACCAGGGGACAGGGGTATCAGCCCCAGCATTTT	CASSTRGQGYQPQHF
many	.	TRBV12-3/TRBV12-4	TRBJ1-6	TGTGCCAGCAGTTTACAGGGAGATAATTCACCCCTCCACTTT	CASSLQGDNSPLHF